Listed below are T cell receptor beta chains from one sample, sequenced in a study of Graves' ophthalmopathy and Graves' hyperthyroidism. TCRdb itself ran the multiplex PCR reads through MiXCR, one entry per CDR3 protein. The data show 350,000 to 400,000 distinct CDR3 sequences, about a sixth seen once. Sequenced input: peripheral blood. Every receptor here comes from a woman under 30 with Graves' ophthalmopathy. CDR3s include the opening cysteine and the closing phenylalanine or tryptophan. D genes are given only for firm matches. Only part of the rows carry a size: once, few, many, or a class if the clone is expanded.

j_call v_call d_call clone_size cdr3_nt cdr3_aa
TRBJ1-3 TRBV12-3/TRBV12-4 . many TGTGCCAGCAGTTTAGGAGGGTTGAACACCATATATTTT CASSLGGLNTIYF
TRBJ2-2 TRBV3-1 . many TGTGCCAGCAGCCAATCGGGTAGAACGAGCATCGGGGAGCTGTTTTTT CASSQSGRTSIGELFF
TRBJ1-2 TRBV28 . . TGTGCCACAACGATCTATGACAGGACTAACTATGGCTACACCTTC CATTIYDRTNYGYTF
TRBJ1-1 TRBV9 . many TGTGCCAGCAGCGCCCGGGAGCGCACTGAAGCTTTCTTT CASSARERTEAFF
TRBJ1-1 TRBV6-5 . many TGTGCCAGCAGTTACGCCCCGGATGCTTTCTTT CASSYAPDAFF
TRBJ2-5 TRBV24-1 . many TGTGCCACCAGTGATAACCGGCAGGGCGGAGAGACCCAGTACTTC CATSDNRQGGETQYF
TRBJ1-2 TRBV6-5 TRBD1 many TGTGCCAGCAGTTACATACGGACAGGGGGCAACTATGGCTACACCTTC CASSYIRTGGNYGYTF
TRBJ1-1 TRBV28 . . TGTGCCAGCAGTTTAAAGGCGGCAGGGGCCATTAAAGCTTTCTTT CASSLKAAGAIKAFF
TRBJ1-6 TRBV7-8 . few TGTGCCAGCAGCTTAGAGATATCCTATAATTCACCCCTCCACTTT CASSLEISYNSPLHF
TRBJ2-7 TRBV27 TRBD2 many TGTGCCAGCAGTCCCTACCCACTAGCGGGAGGGAACGAGCAGTACTTC CASSPYPLAGGNEQYF
TRBJ1-3 TRBV20-1 . many TGCAGTGCTAGAGGCTACCCGATTATGGAAGGAAACACCATATATTTT CSARGYPIMEGNTIYF
TRBJ2-5 TRBV10-3 . . TGTGCCATCAGTGAAGGGGGGGCGGAAGAGACCCAGTACTTC CAISEGGAEETQYF
TRBJ1-1 TRBV6-5 TRBD1 many TGTGCCAGCAGGGGAACAGGGGCTGAAGCTTTCTTT CASRGTGAEAFF
TRBJ1-1 TRBV28 . many TGTGCCAGCAGTTTTTTTCAGGGGCGCCCAAAGAACACTGAAGCTTTCTTT CASSFFQGRPKNTEAFF
TRBJ2-2 TRBV29-1 . many TGCAGCGTTGAGGGGCGGAGGAACACCGGGGAGCTGTTTTTT CSVEGRRNTGELFF
TRBJ2-7 TRBV20-1 . many TGCAGTGCTCCTCGGGGAGTCTACGAGCAGTACTTC CSAPRGVYEQYF
TRBJ1-1 TRBV28 . . TGTGCCAGCAGTTTAACCCGAGATAACACTGAAGCTTTCTTT CASSLTRDNTEAFF
TRBJ2-5 TRBV6-2/TRBV6-3 TRBD2 many TGTGCCAGCAGTTACGTGGGAGGGCCCGAAGAGACCCAGTACTTC CASSYVGGPEETQYF
TRBJ1-2 TRBV6-5 TRBD1 many TGTGCCAGCAGCACCATCTCAGGGGGTGGCTACACCTTC CASSTISGGGYTF
TRBJ2-7 TRBV6-2/TRBV6-3 . . TGTGCCAGCAACGTGGACAGGATGAAGCGGGAGATGGGCGAGCAGTACTTC CASNVDRMKREMGEQYF
TRBJ1-3 TRBV29-1 . many TGCAGCGTCGCTCCGATCCGGGACACCATATATTTT CSVAPIRDTIYF
TRBJ1-6 TRBV20-1 . . TGCAGTGCTAGTGAACAGACGCTAGACCGTAATTCACCCCTCCACTTT CSASEQTLDRNSPLHF
TRBJ1-5 TRBV2 . many TGTGCCAGCAGCGACAGGAAGTATCAGCCCCAGCATTTT CASSDRKYQPQHF
TRBJ2-5 TRBV29-1 . many TGCAGCGTCGCCGAGGGCCAAACAGAGACCCAGTACTTC CSVAEGQTETQYF
TRBJ1-6 TRBV9 . many TGTGCCAGCAGCACCCGGGGGGGGCAACATTCACCCCTCCACTTT CASSTRGGQHSPLHF
TRBJ1-1 TRBV12-3/TRBV12-4 . medium-sized TGTGCCAGCAGTTTAGGGGGGAACACTGAAGCTTTCTTT CASSLGGNTEAFF
TRBJ2-7 TRBV2 TRBD1 many TGTGCCAGCAGTGATACAGGGGACTACGAGCAGTACTTC CASSDTGDYEQYF
TRBJ2-5 TRBV2 . few TGTGCCAGCAGTGAGAGCCTCAACGAGGGGGAACAAGAGACCCAGTACTTC CASSESLNEGEQETQYF
TRBJ2-5 TRBV6-1 . many TGTGCCGGCAGTGTCAACCGGGACGTCCGGACCCAGTACTTC CAGSVNRDVRTQYF
TRBJ1-5 TRBV6-2/TRBV6-3 . . TGTGCCAGCAGGGCCACCCTTTATCAGCCCCAGCATTTT CASRATLYQPQHF
TRBJ1-3 TRBV5-1 . . TGCGCCAGCAGCTTGATATCCGGGACGGCTGGAAACACCATATATTTT CASSLISGTAGNTIYF
TRBJ2-6 TRBV11-2 . many TGTGCCAGCAGCCGAGAGGGCTGGAACTCTGGGGCCAACGTCCTGACTTTC CASSREGWNSGANVLTF
TRBJ1-2 TRBV12-3/TRBV12-4 TRBD1 . TGTGCCAGCAGTGCCTACGAACAGGGGGCTGACGATGGCTACACCTTC CASSAYEQGADDGYTF
TRBJ1-6 TRBV20-1 . . TGCAGTGCTAGACCGGACAGCCCACGAGAGTCACCCCTCCACTTT CSARPDSPRESPLHF
TRBJ2-7 TRBV27 TRBD1 many TGTGCCAGCAGACACCTGACAGGGGGCGAGTACGAGCAGTACTTC CASRHLTGGEYEQYF
TRBJ2-5 TRBV30 . many TGTGCCTCCAAAGGGGGGCGTTCGGAGACCCAGTACTTC CASKGGRSETQYF
TRBJ1-5 TRBV11-2 . many TGTGCCAGCAGTTCCGGTCTGGGGAAGAACAATCAGCCCCAGCATTTT CASSSGLGKNNQPQHF
TRBJ1-5 TRBV6-1 TRBD1 . TGTGCCAGCAGGGTAATCGGGACAGGAGTAGGTCAGCCCCAGCATTTT CASRVIGTGVGQPQHF
TRBJ2-7 TRBV14 TRBD2 few TGTGCCAGCAGCCACGTGGGTAGCGGGAGATCTATCTACGAGCAGTACTTC CASSHVGSGRSIYEQYF
TRBJ2-4 TRBV7-2 TRBD2 many TGTGCCAGCAGCTTGCCTAGCGGGGGCAAAAACATTCAGTACTTC CASSLPSGGKNIQYF
TRBJ2-7 TRBV24-1 TRBD1 many TGTGCCACCAGTGATTCGACAGGGCTTACCTACGAGCAGTACTTC CATSDSTGLTYEQYF
TRBJ1-1 TRBV6-2/TRBV6-3 TRBD1 many TGTGCCAGCAGCCAGGGGGGGGCTGGAAGGAACACTGAAGCTTTCTTT CASSQGGAGRNTEAFF
TRBJ1-1 TRBV7-2 . many TGTGCCAGCAGCCCCCCGGGGGTCTCGAACACTGAAGCTTTCTTT CASSPPGVSNTEAFF
TRBJ2-7 TRBV30 . many TGTGCCTGGAAAGGGGGACCCTACGAGCAGTACTTC CAWKGGPYEQYF
TRBJ2-7 TRBV7-6 . many TGTGCCAGCAGCTTACCCCGGGACCCCACGTCCTACGAGCAGTACTTC CASSLPRDPTSYEQYF